The 13 T cell receptor beta chains below all came from one sample that was sequenced in a study of blood T cell repertoires in COVID-19. Clones were sequenced by immunoSEQ multiplex PCR, and TCRdb holds only the in-frame ones, with some missing. The data hold about 210,000 clones, with over 75% observed a single time. Sequenced: peripheral blood. The source of these receptors is a human donor in a cohort sampled during active COVID-19.

The chain couples TRBV5-1 to TRBJ2-1; D not certain. The CDR3 has 17 residues. V was trimmed by 0 bases and J by 0 bases, leaving 13 bases between them. Germline values: CDR1 SGHRS, CDR2 YFSETQ. CDR3 amino acids: CASSLAGRPRSYNEQFF. In DNA, the CDR3 is TGCGCCAGCAGCTTGGCCGGCAGGCCTCGCTCCTACAATGAGCAGTTCTTC. The complete variable domain, with remaining parts taken from reference TRBV5-1 and TRBJ2-1, reads KAGVTQTPRYLIKTRGQQVTLSCSPISGHRSVSWYQQTPGQGLQFLFEYFSETQRNKGNFPGRFSGRQFSNSRSEMNVSTLELGDSALYLCASSLAGRPRSYNEQFFGPGTRLTVL.

This clone has a single count. V is TRBV7-9 and J is TRBJ1-1; 9 bases agree with TRBD1. Germline lookup yields CDR1 SEHNR and CDR2 FQNEAQ (reference sequence). J gave up 5 bases and V 5 bases, and 12 bases lay outside the gene matches. The CDR3 loop spans 16 amino acids. The DNA of the CDR3 is TGTGCCAGCAGCGTAACCGGGACAGGGAAAGGAACTGAAGCTTTCTTT. Amino acid sequence: CASSVTGTGKGTEAFF.

The chain couples TRBV2 to TRBJ2-7, with D possibly TRBD2 on 6 matching bases. Germline CDR1 reads SNHLY; CDR2 reads FYNNEI. This CDR3 has 16 amino acids. With 7 bases removed from V and 1 base from J, the gap between germline ends came to 20 bases. The CDR3, as DNA: TGTGCCAGCATGAGGGGATTTGGGGAGGAATCCTACGAGCAGTACTTC. This codes for CASMRGFGEESYEQYF.

This clone was counted between two and nine times. This sequence joins TRBV27 and TRBJ2-7, with 9 bases matching TRBD1. CDR1 and CDR2 (germline): MNHEY, SMNVEV (reference sequence). V shed 4 bases, J shed 2 bases, and the junction held 6 bases outside the gene matches. This CDR3 is built from 15 residues. The CDR3 coding sequence is TGTGCCAGCAGTTCACCGGGACAGGGACCCTACGAGCAGTACTTC. This translates into CASSSPGQGPYEQYF.

This chain links TRBV5-4 with TRBJ2-5; D perhaps matches TRBD1 (6 bases). Germline V gene sequence: CDR1 SGHNT, CDR2 YYREEE (reference sequence). The length of the CDR3 is 15 residues. Trimming took 0 bases from V and 2 from J, leaving 11 bases between them. This CDR3 reads CASSLARGGQETQYF. The DNA of the CDR3 is TGTGCCAGCAGCTTGGCCAGGGGTGGGCAAGAGACCCAGTACTTC.

The V and J genes are TRBV28 and TRBJ1-1, with a weak D call TRBD1 (5 bases). Deletions cut 7 bases from V and 1 base from J, with 13 bases between. From germline, CDR1 is MDHEN and CDR2 SYDVKM. The CDR3 extends over 14 amino acids. This CDR3 reads CASTLGGSNTEAFF. The CDR3 nucleotides are TGTGCCAGCACCCTGGGGGGATCGAACACTGAAGCTTTCTTT. Using reference TRBV28 and TRBJ1-1 for the parts outside the CDR3, the full variable domain is DVKVTQSSRYLVKRTGEKVFLECVQDMDHENMFWYRQDPGLGLRLIYFSYDVKMKEKGDIPEGYSVSREKKERFSLILESASTNQTSMYLCASTLGGSNTEAFFGQGTRLTVV.

The chain has TRBV12-3 or TRBV12-4 and TRBJ1-3; no firm D call. The CDR3 runs to 11 residues. V gave up 6 bases and J gave up 4 bases, with 4 bases separating them. In nucleotides, the CDR3 is TGTGCCAGCAGCCTCGGAAACACCATATATTTT. Translating it yields CASSLGNTIYF.

In this sample, this clone turned up a few times. The rearrangement joins TRBV6-1 to TRBJ1-2; a possible D gene is TRBD1 (5 bases). The length of the CDR3 is 12 residues. Germline CDR1 MNHNS, CDR2 SASEGT. With 1 base removed from V and 10 bases from J, the gap between germline ends came to 10 bases. For the CDR3, the DNA is TGTGCCAGCAGTGAAGGGGGGGTGGCCTACACCTTC. Translation gives CASSEGGVAYTF.

The sample holds a few counts of this clone. The chain's CDR3 is CATSRDRTGGNTIYF. The CDR3 nucleotides read TGTGCCACCAGCAGAGATCGGACAGGGGGAAACACCATATATTTT. The chain links TRBV15 to TRBJ1-3; 8 bases are a match to TRBD1. J gave up 4 bases and V 0 bases, and 2 bases lay outside the gene matches. The CDR3 sequence is 15 residues long. Per germline, CDR1 LNHNV and CDR2 YYDKDF (reference sequence).

This sequence joins TRBV19 and TRBJ1-4, with TRBD1 identical over 7 bases. The J segment lost 5 bases and the V segment lost 7 bases, leaving 16 bases of the junction unmatched. Germline V gene sequence: CDR1 LNHDA, CDR2 SQIVND (reference sequence). The CDR3 is made up of 17 amino acids. CDR3 loop: CASTTSWVYRGNEKLFF. CDR3 DNA sequence: TGTGCCAGTACCACCTCCTGGGTTTACAGGGGAAATGAAAAACTGTTTTTT.

This clone was counted between two and nine times. This chain connects TRBV7-2 to TRBJ2-5, with 10 bases aligning to TRBD2. Germline trimming cut 2 bases from V and 0 bases from J; bases unmatched to any gene: 3. Germline lookup yields CDR1 SGHTA and CDR2 FQGNSA. The CDR3 contains 16 residues. CDR3: CASSLWLAGDQETQYF. As DNA, the CDR3 is TGTGCCAGCAGCTTATGGCTAGCGGGAGACCAAGAGACCCAGTACTTC. The full variable domain, in which reference TRBV7-2 and TRBJ2-5 provide the parts outside the CDR3, is GAGVSQSPSNKVTEKGKDVELRCDPISGHTALYWYRQSLGQGLEFLIYFQGNSAPDKSGLPSDRFSAERTGGSVSTLTIQRTQQEDSAVYLCASSLWLAGDQETQYFGPGTRLLVL.

There are a few counts of this clone. The rearrangement joins TRBV27 to TRBJ2-7, with a possible D match to TRBD2 (6 bases). V lost 3 bases to trimming and J lost 5 bases, with 11 bases between them. The CDR3 has 13 residues. In germline, CDR1 is MNHEY, CDR2 SMNVEV (reference sequence). CDR3 nucleotides: TGTGCCAGCAGTTTTTCCGGGAGCCACGAGCAGTACTTC. This sequence encodes CASSFSGSHEQYF.

Points on this clone: A much larger clone lies a single base off, so this may be a read error. The chain employs TRBV25-1 and TRBJ1-2, with a possible D match to TRBD1 (6 bases). Trimming took 7 bases from V and 4 from J, leaving 16 bases between them. Germline lookup yields CDR1 MGHDK and CDR2 SYGVNS. The CDR3 has 14 amino acids. DNA for the CDR3: TGTGCCAGCAACCCTACGAGGGGGATCTATGGCTACACCTTC. Amino acids: CASNPTRGIYGYTF.